This T cell receptor (beta chain) was sequenced for a study of blood T cell repertoires in COVID-19. A remark on this clone: At one of its ends the junction is not consistent with the germline gene, which may arise from a read error.

TCRdb keeps only in-frame clones here, not all; method: immunoSEQ multiplex PCR. The sample has approximately 280,000 clones; over 85% are singletons. Per germline, CDR1 LNHDA and CDR2 SQIVND (reference sequence). The length of the CDR3 is 15 residues. Sequenced: PBMCs or T cells enriched from blood (not recorded which). The receptor was isolated from a woman aged 60 to 75 who had recovered from COVID-19. This chain links TRBV19 with TRBJ1-3, with 9 nucleotides matching TRBD1. This CDR3 is CASSPRDRVNPLPDF. Here the CDR3 DNA reads TGTGCCAGTAGTCCACGGGACAGGGTGAATCCGCTTCCGGATTTT. The full variable domain, in which reference TRBV19 and TRBJ1-3 provide the parts outside the CDR3, is DGGITQSPKYLFRKEGQNVTLSCEQNLNHDAMYWYRQDPGQGLRLIYYSQIVNDFQKGDIAEGYSVSREKKESFPLTVTSAQKNPTAFYLCASSPRDRVNPLPDFGEGSWLTVV.